The 30 T cell receptor beta chains below were found in one sample sequenced in a study of T cells of healthy individuals. One entry per CDR3 protein, called by TCRdb with MiXCR from the 5' RACE reads. This sample yields 60,000 to 70,000 distinct CDR3 sequences, of which around 15% are seen a single time; roughly 4.7% belongs to the top ten. The receptors were sampled from a human donor in good health.

Ten or more counts support this clonotype. V gene TRBV28 combines with J gene TRBJ2-4; 9 nucleotides agree with TRBD1. CDR1 and CDR2 from the germline V gene are MDHEN and SYDVKM. The V and J ends lost 8 bases and 6 bases, in that order; junction bases with no gene match: 2. The CDR3 extends over 12 amino acids. CDR3 sequence (DNA): TGTGCCAGCGGACAGGGGAGAAACATTCAGTACTTC. It codes for CASGQGRNIQYF.

The V call is TRBV12-3 or TRBV12-4, the J call TRBJ2-7; possibly TRBD1 or TRBD2 for D (6 bases each). V shed 8 bases and J shed 5 bases, with 16 bases lying between them. The CDR3 loop spans 13 amino acids. CDR3 nucleotide sequence: TGTGCCAGCTGTTGTAAGGGGGAGGACGAGCAGTACTTC. This gives the protein CASCCKGEDEQYF.

This clonotype appeared a few times. The chain combines TRBV4-2 with TRBJ2-1; 10 nucleotides align to TRBD2. V shed 0 bases, J shed 7 bases, and the junction held 9 bases outside the gene matches. Germline V CDR1 and CDR2: LGHNA, YNFKEQ. The CDR3 has 17 amino acids. CDR3 region: CASSQDLPAGGGNEQFF. The CDR3 DNA follows: TGTGCCAGCAGCCAAGATCTCCCAGCGGGGGGGGGGAATGAGCAGTTCTTC.

The table lists this clonotype with many counts. The V gene is TRBV5-5, the J gene TRBJ2-7, with TRBD1 matching over 9 bases. Trimming removed 0 bases from V and 3 bases from J; junction bases left unmatched: 13. The V gene's germline CDR1 is SGHKS and CDR2 YYEKEE (reference sequence). This CDR3 spans 18 amino acids. In nucleotides, the CDR3 is TGTGCCAGCAGCTTGGACCGCATACCGGGACAGGGCAACTACGAGCAGTACTTC. It encodes CASSLDRIPGQGNYEQYF.

This clonotype was recorded many times. The CDR3 sequence is CSAEGLAGTYEQYF. CDR3 nucleotide sequence: TGCAGTGCAGAAGGACTAGCGGGGACCTACGAGCAGTACTTC. The V call is TRBV20-1, the J call TRBJ2-7; 12 bases map to TRBD2. The CDR3 has 14 residues. Germline V gene lookup returns CDR1 DFQATT and CDR2 SNEGSKA (reference sequence). V shed 6 bases, J shed 2 bases, and the junction held 5 bases outside the gene matches.

This clonotype was seen many times. This chain connects TRBV19 to TRBJ2-7, with D perhaps being TRBD1 or TRBD2 (6 bases each). V gave up 4 bases and J gave up 4 bases, with 20 bases separating them. Germline values: CDR1 LNHDA, CDR2 SQIVND (reference sequence). The CDR3 sequence is 16 residues long. CDR3 loop: CASSSAGGQPAYEQYF. The CDR3 DNA is TGTGCCAGTAGTAGTGCTGGGGGGCAGCCGGCTTACGAGCAGTACTTC. The complete variable domain, with remaining parts taken from reference TRBV19 and TRBJ2-7, reads DGGITQSPKYLFRKEGQNVTLSCEQNLNHDAMYWYRQDPGQGLRLIYYSQIVNDFQKGDIAEGYSVSREKKESFPLTVTSAQKNPTAFYLCASSSAGGQPAYEQYFGPGTRLTVT.

This clonotype was seen only a few times. V and J are TRBV6-2 or TRBV6-3 and TRBJ2-3, with 7 bases lining up with TRBD1. Germline CDR1 MNHEY, CDR2 SVGEGT. V trimming: 0 bases; J trimming: 5 bases; junction bases outside the gene matches: 14. The CDR3 covers 18 residues. Here the CDR3 DNA reads TGTGCCAGCAGTTACTCGATGTTTCTAGCACAGGGGCAAGATACGCAGTATTTT. Its protein product is CASSYSMFLAQGQDTQYF.

The chain joins TRBV6-1 to TRBJ2-4, with D perhaps TRBD2 (6 bases). The CDR3 runs to 12 residues. Germline V CDR1 and CDR2: MNHNS, SASEGT. V gave up 7 bases and J gave up 7 bases, with 11 bases separating them. CDR3 sequence (DNA): TGTGCCAGCATGGCTAGCGAGAACATTCAGTACTTC. The encoded protein is CASMASENIQYF.

This clonotype was seen ten or more times. The chain links TRBV21-1 to TRBJ1-5; TRBD1 was called by the table and not checked on the DNA. TRBV21-1 is designated a pseudogene. The CDR3 spans 15 residues. For the CDR3, the DNA is TGTGCCAGCAACTCCCTGGGACGGTGCAATCAGCCCCAGCATTTT. It specifies CASNSLGRCNQPQHF.

The sample holds a few counts of this clonotype. J is TRBJ2-3 and V is TRBV20-1; 10 nucleotides line up with TRBD2. The CDR3 extends over 16 amino acids. V lost 7 bases, J lost 3 bases, and 13 bases stayed unmatched. CDR1 DFQATT and CDR2 SNEGSKA come from the germline V gene (reference sequence). Here the CDR3 DNA reads TGCAGTGGCGTCCTACCGGGACTAGCGATTACAGATACGCAGTATTTT. Its translation is CSGVLPGLAITDTQYF.

This clonotype was counted only a few times. The rearrangement joins TRBV4-1 to TRBJ2-2, with a weak D call TRBD2 (6 bases). V lost 4 bases and J 4 bases, leaving 16 bases between the germline ends. CDR1 and CDR2 (germline): MGHRA, YSYEKL. The CDR3 spans 16 residues. The CDR3 protein is CASSRVLRGSTGELFF. Written as DNA, the CDR3 is TGCGCCAGCAGCCGCGTGTTACGGGGGTCCACCGGGGAGCTGTTTTTT.

This clonotype was seen only a few times. This chain uses TRBV9 with TRBJ2-1, with D possibly TRBD2 on 5 matching bases. Germline CDR1 SGDLS, CDR2 YYNGEE. The length of the CDR3 is 15 residues. V was pared by 3 bases and J by 2 bases, with 12 bases between. The CDR3 is CASSAQPTTYNEQFF. CDR3 coding DNA: TGTGCCAGCAGCGCGCAACCGACTACCTACAATGAGCAGTTCTTC. Variable domain in full (rest from reference TRBV9 and TRBJ2-1): DSGVTQTPKHLITATGQRVTLRCSPRSGDLSVYWYQQSLDQGLQFLIQYYNGEERAKGNILERFSAQQFPDLHSELNLSSLELGDSALYFCASSAQPTTYNEQFFGPGTRLTVL.

CDR3 protein: CASSPRTGAFNQPQHF. In DNA, the CDR3 is TGTGCCAGCAGTCCACGGACAGGGGCTTTTAATCAGCCCCAGCATTTT. J is TRBJ1-5 and V is TRBV25-1; 9 bases are a match to TRBD1. The CDR3 has 16 amino acids. Per the germline V gene, CDR1 is MGHDK and CDR2 is SYGVNS. Trimming at V came to 5 bases and at J to 4 bases, leaving 9 bases not matched to a gene.

V is TRBV2 and J is TRBJ2-3, with D tentatively TRBD1 or TRBD2 (6 bases each). The length of the CDR3 is 15 residues. Germline CDR1 SNHLY, CDR2 FYNNEI. The V end lost 1 base, the J end lost 1 base, and 9 bases lay between the germline ends. The CDR3 sequence: CASSEGGAGTDTQYF. In DNA form, the CDR3 reads TGTGCCAGCAGTGAAGGGGGGGCTGGCACAGATACGCAGTATTTT.

This clonotype was seen at least ten times. This chain links TRBV6-5 with TRBJ1-2; 7 bases line up with TRBD1. The ends lost 6 bases at V and 2 bases at J; junction bases unmatched: 3. Germline V gives CDR1 MNHEY, CDR2 SVGAGI. The CDR3 sequence is 13 residues long. The CDR3 region is CASSSTGNYGYTF. CDR3 nucleotide sequence: TGTGCCAGCAGCTCGACAGGGAACTATGGCTACACCTTC.

The chain combines TRBV7-6 with TRBJ2-7; no clear D. V shed 5 bases and J shed 6 bases, with 14 bases lying between them. There are 13 residues in the CDR3. Germline CDR1 is SGHVS and CDR2 is FNYEAQ. As DNA, the CDR3 is TGTGCCAGCAGCCTTAGGGCGCTCGGCGAGCAGTACTTC. Translated, it gives CASSLRALGEQYF.

This clonotype was counted many times. The CDR3 region is CASSLQGDYEQYF. The DNA for the CDR3 is TGTGCCAGCAGTCTACAGGGTGACTACGAGCAGTACTTC. This chain uses TRBV27 with TRBJ2-7; a possible D gene is TRBD1 (6 bases). The CDR3 spans 13 residues. Trimming cost V 5 bases and J 3 bases, with 11 bases left between them. Germline V gene data show CDR1 as MNHEY and CDR2 as SMNVEV (reference sequence).

CDR3 region: CSASQSGAGELFF. The DNA for the CDR3 is TGCAGTGCTAGTCAGAGTGGCGCCGGGGAGCTGTTTTTT. The chain employs TRBV20-1 and TRBJ2-2; D is ambiguous. The CDR3 is 13 residues long. Trimming shortened V by 3 bases and J by 6 bases, and 11 bases separated the two germline ends. Germline CDR1 and CDR2: DFQATT and SNEGSKA (reference sequence).

V gene TRBV4-1 combines with J gene TRBJ2-7, with 9 bases aligning to TRBD1. From germline, CDR1 is MGHRA and CDR2 YSYEKL. The junction had 15 bases not matched to a gene; V was cut back by 0 bases and J by 12 bases. CDR3 length equals 16 residues. The CDR3 region is CASSQDRTGAYGYRYF. CDR3 DNA: TGCGCCAGCAGCCAAGACCGGACAGGGGCTTACGGTTATAGGTACTTC.

This clonotype was found many times. V and J are TRBV9 and TRBJ1-1; no reliable D call. The CDR3 sequence is 15 residues long. The germline CDR1 and CDR2 sequences are SGDLS and YYNGEE. V dropped 0 bases and J dropped 3 bases, with 12 bases sitting between them. The CDR3 sequence: CASSVVPGGDTEAFF. For the CDR3, the DNA is TGTGCCAGCAGCGTAGTCCCGGGAGGTGACACTGAAGCTTTCTTT.

The V and J genes are TRBV7-9 and TRBJ2-1, with TRBD1 matching 9 bases. The germline V gene has CDR1 SEHNR and CDR2 FQNEAQ (reference sequence). V shed 5 bases, J shed 0 bases, and the junction held 17 bases outside the gene matches. The CDR3 runs 20 residues. The CDR3 loop reads CASSPIPGQGSGGSYNEQFF. DNA for the CDR3: TGTGCCAGCAGCCCTATCCCGGGACAGGGTTCGGGGGGCTCCTACAATGAGCAGTTCTTC.

This clonotype turned up a few times. The rearrangement links TRBV14 to TRBJ1-1; D unresolved. Germline V gene data show CDR1 as SGHDN and CDR2 as FVKESK. The CDR3 spans 16 residues. Trimming left V 0 bases short and J 3 bases short, with 14 bases between. CDR3 amino acids: CASSQDLGHWDTEAFF. Written as DNA, the CDR3 is TGTGCCAGCAGCCAAGATCTCGGCCATTGGGACACTGAAGCTTTCTTT.

This clonotype has more than one count but fewer than ten. The chain has TRBV9 and TRBJ2-3; 10 bases are shared with TRBD2. The CDR3 extends over 13 amino acids. Trimming cost V 4 bases and J 6 bases; bases outside gene matches: 2. Germline values: CDR1 SGDLS, CDR2 YYNGEE. The DNA of the CDR3 is TGTGCCAGCAGCACGGGACTAGCGGATACGCAGTATTTT. The encoded protein is CASSTGLADTQYF.

This clonotype was recorded at least ten times. The rearrangement joins TRBV7-6 to TRBJ2-1; 8 positions agree with TRBD1. Looked up from germline, CDR1 is SGHVS and CDR2 is FNYEAQ. The CDR3 runs to 15 residues. With 4 bases clipped from V and 4 bases from J, the junction kept 6 bases outside the gene matches. Here the CDR3 reads CASSSGQGPYNEQFF. The CDR3 nucleotides are TGTGCCAGCAGCTCCGGACAGGGCCCGTACAATGAGCAGTTCTTC.

This clonotype was counted between two and nine times. This chain uses TRBV10-3 with TRBJ2-4; 8 nucleotides match TRBD2. This CDR3 has 13 amino acids. Germline V gene data show CDR1 as ENHRY and CDR2 as SYGVKD. V lost 11 bases and J lost 4; bases outside the gene matches: 7. The DNA of the CDR3 is TGTGCCTCGGGGGGGTTTCTTAAAAACATTCAGTACTTC. Its translation: CASGGFLKNIQYF.

This clonotype has a count of ten or more. V and J are TRBV28 and TRBJ1-1; 7 bases line up with TRBD1. CDR3 length equals 14 residues. The germline gives CDR1 MDHEN, CDR2 SYDVKM. With 6 bases clipped from V and 6 bases from J, the junction kept 10 bases outside the gene matches. CDR3 residues: CASRSQGGRSEAFF. CDR3 sequence (DNA): TGTGCCAGCAGATCCCAGGGGGGGAGGTCTGAAGCTTTCTTT.

This rearrangement joins TRBV20-1 to TRBJ2-3; TRBD2 aligns across 7 bases. The germline gives CDR1 DFQATT, CDR2 SNEGSKA (reference sequence). CDR3 length: 15 residues. V shed 2 bases, J shed 4 bases, and the junction held 9 bases outside the gene matches. Written as DNA, the CDR3 is TGCAGTGCTAGACAGCCAGCGGGAAGGGCAGATACGCAGTATTTT. It codes for CSARQPAGRADTQYF.

The sample holds many counts of this clonotype. The chain links TRBV12-3 or TRBV12-4 to TRBJ2-6; D may be TRBD2 (6 bases). The CDR3 has 15 amino acids. V lost 3 bases to trimming and J lost 1 base, with 7 bases between them. CDR3 in DNA: TGTGCCAGCAGTTTGGGGGGATCTGGGGCCAACGTCCTGACTTTC. Its translation: CASSLGGSGANVLTF.

This rearrangement joins TRBV20-1 to TRBJ1-3; D call uncertain. The CDR3 extends over 16 amino acids. Germline CDR1 reads DFQATT; CDR2 reads SNEGSKA (reference sequence). Trimming shortened V by 6 bases and J by 7 bases, and 25 bases separated the two germline ends. The chain's CDR3 is CSARYRSTGVVNTIYF. The CDR3 nucleotides are TGCAGTGCCCGTTATAGGAGTACCGGAGTGGTTAACACCATATATTTT.

This clonotype has only a few counts. The rearrangement joins TRBV5-1 to TRBJ1-5; TRBD1 matches 7 bases. CDR1 SGHRS and CDR2 YFSETQ come from the germline V gene. With 5 bases clipped from V and 1 base from J, the junction kept 3 bases outside the gene matches. The CDR3 totals 14 residues. This CDR3 is CASSPGGSNQPQHF. In nucleotides, the CDR3 is TGCGCCAGCAGTCCAGGGGGAAGCAATCAGCCCCAGCATTTT. Supplemented by reference TRBV5-1 and TRBJ1-5, the full variable domain reads KAGVTQTPRYLIKTRGQQVTLSCSPISGHRSVSWYQQTPGQGLQFLFEYFSETQRNKGNFPGRFSGRQFSNSRSEMNVSTLELGDSALYLCASSPGGSNQPQHFGDGTRLSIL.